Listed below are T cell receptor beta chains from one sample, sequenced in a study of blood T cell repertoires in COVID-19. Clones were sequenced by immunoSEQ multiplex PCR, and TCRdb holds only the in-frame ones, with some missing. The sample carries about 170,000 clones, around 85% recorded once. Sequencing used peripheral blood. Receptors originate from a man aged 60 to 75 who had recovered from COVID-19. Each CDR3 is given with its conserved first and last residue. D genes are given only for firm matches. Clone size is stated in some rows and not others, as once, few, many or a class when expanded.

>.|TRBD1|17|TRBV7-3|TRBJ2-3
TGTGCCAGCAGCTTAATTGGGGGACAGTCAGTCACAGATACGCAGTATTTT
CASSLIGGQSVTDTQYF
>few|.|14|TRBV7-2|TRBJ2-2
TGTGCCAGCAGCTTATACAGGAACACCGGGGAGCTGTTTTTT
CASSLYRNTGELFF
>.|TRBD2|16|TRBV24-1|TRBJ2-1
TGTGCCACCAGTCCCCCGCCAGGCGGGGGCTACAATGAGCAGTTCTTC
CATSPPPGGGYNEQFF
>.|.|12|TRBV6-1|TRBJ1-2
TGTGCCAGCAGTGAAAACAGGGTTGACTACACCTTC
CASSENRVDYTF
>.|TRBD1|15|TRBV7-2|TRBJ1-3
TGTGCCAGCAGCTTAAGACAGGGGCCTGGAAACACCATATATTTT
CASSLRQGPGNTIYF
>.|TRBD1|16|TRBV7-3|TRBJ2-5
TGTGCCAGCAGCCCGGGGGGACAGGGGCTTGGGGAGACCCAGTACTTC
CASSPGGQGLGETQYF
>.|TRBD2|16|TRBV19|TRBJ2-5
TGTGCCAGTAGTCCTGGACTAGCGGGGGACCAAGAGACCCAGTACTTC
CASSPGLAGDQETQYF
>.|TRBD2|16|TRBV13|TRBJ2-3
TGTGCCAGCAGCTTAGGTCTAGCGGGGGGCCGAGATACGCAGTATTTT
CASSLGLAGGRDTQYF
>once|.|12|TRBV7-2|TRBJ1-2
TGTGCCAGCCCCCACACAAACTATGGCTACACCTTC
CASPHTNYGYTF
>once|.|10|TRBV6-5|TRBJ2-5
TGTGCCAGCACCGCCGGGACCCAGTACTTC
CASTAGTQYF
>.|TRBD1|16|TRBV7-3|TRBJ2-7
TGTGCCAGCAGCTTATCCGGGACAGGGGGCTCCTACGAGCAGTACTTC
CASSLSGTGGSYEQYF
>.|.|17|TRBV5-4|TRBJ2-6
TGTGCCAGCAGCTTTAGGACAGTTAGTTCTGGGGCCAACGTCCTGACTTTC
CASSFRTVSSGANVLTF
>once|TRBD1|14|TRBV7-2|TRBJ1-1
TGTGCCAGCAGCTTAGTGACAGGGGGGGTTGGAGCTTTCTTT
CASSLVTGGVGAFF
>.|.|14|TRBV28|TRBJ1-3
TGTGCCAGCAGGACTACCGGGACAGGAAACACCATATATTTT
CASRTTGTGNTIYF
>.|.|13|TRBV29-1|TRBJ2-2
TGCAGCGTTATACAGGGGGGGACCGGGGAGCTGTTTTTT
CSVIQGGTGELFF
>.|.|14|TRBV19|TRBJ2-3
TGTGCCAGTAGGGCCCAATCTTACACAGATACGCAGTATTTT
CASRAQSYTDTQYF
>.|TRBD2|13|TRBV3-1/TRBV3-2|TRBJ2-7
TGTGCCAGCAGCCCCAGTGGGGGGGGCGAGCAGTACTTC
CASSPSGGGEQYF
>.|.|14|TRBV3-1/TRBV3-2|TRBJ1-1
TGTGCCAGCAGCCAACCCCAGGGGCACACTGAAGCTTTCTTT
CASSQPQGHTEAFF
>once|TRBD2|15|TRBV14|TRBJ2-7
TGTGCCAGCAGCCGGCTAGCGGGGGGCCCCCAGGAGCAGTACTTC
CASSRLAGGPQEQYF
>.|TRBD2|14|TRBV20-1|TRBJ2-7
TGCAGTGCTAGTCGGACTAGTAACGTCTACGAGCAGTACTTC
CSASRTSNVYEQYF
>.|.|14|TRBV19|TRBJ1-4
TGTGCCAGTAGTCCCCGACAGCTAAATGAAAAACTGTTTTTT
CASSPRQLNEKLFF
>.|.|19|TRBV7-2|TRBJ1-3
TGTGCCAGCAGCTTATATGTGCCGGTTGTGGGCGTCTCTGGAAACACCATATATTTT
CASSLYVPVVGVSGNTIYF
>few|TRBD1|17|TRBV3-1/TRBV3-2|TRBJ1-5
TGTGCCAGCAGCTCCGGGACAGCCCTTTATAGCAATCAGCCCCAGCATTTT
CASSSGTALYSNQPQHF
>.|.|14|TRBV6-5|TRBJ2-7
TGTGCCAGCAGTTACCGGGACAAGGCCTACGAGCAGTACTTC
CASSYRDKAYEQYF
>.|.|11|TRBV5-1|TRBJ2-7
TGCGCCAGCAGCTCCACTTCCGAGCAGTACTTC
CASSSTSEQYF
>.|.|14|TRBV7-9|TRBJ2-3
TGTGCCAGCACCGAAACTGCGAACACAGATACGCAGTATTTT
CASTETANTDTQYF
>once|.|15|TRBV19|TRBJ1-3
TGTGCCAGTAGTATCCGCCAAGGGGCAAGAAACACCATATATTTT
CASSIRQGARNTIYF
>.|.|14|TRBV19|TRBJ1-1
TGTGCCAGTAGTCCCGGACTGATGAACACTGAAGCTTTCTTT
CASSPGLMNTEAFF